This TCR beta chain is drawn from a study of blood T cell repertoires in COVID-19 (dated by TCRdb to about 2020). General notes on the study: Samples covering the acute and convalescent phases of COVID-19 were provided by collaborators in the United States, Italy and Spain. The material from the prospective study consisted of cDNA or gDNA derived from T cells, B-cell-depleted T cells, or PBMCs. Subjects who had been exposed to COVID-19, were actively infected with it, or had recovered from it provided the deeply sampled blood TCRbeta repertoires that made up the dataset. The repertoires were released in a freely available public database meant as a resource for research on the immune response to SARS-CoV-2. Samples came from the ongoing ImmuneRACE study (first 160 participants) plus 1,254 subjects from 6 global collaborators. The sample metadata nearly always contained a de-identified subject ID, COVID-19 status, age in years and sex. Where available, HLA class I and class II types were obtained from metadata supplied by the sample provider rather than from assay-based typing.

Collaborating institutions collected whole blood in K2EDTA tubes following their own protocols. Collaborator samples were shipped for TCRbeta analysis as frozen whole blood, isolated PBMCs, or DNA extracted from either sample type. Inclusive of the bounding cysteine and phenylalanine, the CDR3 is 12 residues long. Here the CDR3 DNA is all that survives: 36 bases in frame from base 1. CDR1 and CDR2 are drawn from the germline V gene (reference sequence): SGHNT, YYREEE. V and J are truncated by 5 bases and 5 bases respectively, leaving an intervening sequence of 11 bases. TCRbeta CDR3 regions were amplified from genomic DNA using the immunoSEQ Assay, a bias-controlled multiplex PCR. The study's own analysis went as follows. The number of nucleated cells in each sample was estimated from the amplification of reference gene primers within the assay. To quantify the absolute abundance of each unique TCRbeta CDR3 rearrangement, sequence reads were collapsed and filtered. Productive Simpson clonality was computed per sample as the square root of Simpson's diversity index over productive rearrangements. As stored in TCRdb, this immuneACCESS dataset retains in-frame rearrangements with V and J assigned. A fraction of the clones does not appear; measured against another copy, unresolved V genes explain less than half of the discrepancy, and the remainder lacks a known reason. V and J calls and clone size follow that table, whereas D and trimming were derived from the DNA. For this sample the table gives about 16,000 clones, of which roughly four fifths were detected only once. Roughly a fifth of the sample is held by the ten biggest clonotypes.

General study outcomes and caveats: Clinical and demographic metadata were provided uncurated, with the amount varying by source and participant.

This clone turned up a few times. The antigen this receptor binds is unknown. Qualities for individual bases were not recorded, and no much larger clone is one base off. This TCR derives from an elderly man with active COVID-19. What was sequenced was peripheral blood. The rearrangement combines TRBV5-4 with TRBJ2-7, with a weak D call of TRBD2 (5 bases match). The encoded CDR3 is CASRDLNNEQYF. The DNA sequence is TGTGCCAGCAGGGACTTGAACAACGAGCAGTACTTC.